This T cell receptor (beta chain) was retrieved from a study of siplizumab effects on memory and regulatory T cells. The assay was immunoSEQ multiplex PCR, and TCRdb's table has in-frame clones only and misses some. The repertoire consists of 62,000 or so clones, with less than 90% occurring once and the leading ten covering approximately 3.8%. Study-wide results and limits: Alloreactive sequences traceable to unstimulated CD4+ memory cells were significantly reduced by siplizumab. The authors mapped only a minor fraction of alloreactive clones to unstimulated subsets.

To note about this clone: Its antigen is as yet unknown. Distinct nucleotide sequences in the sample also encode this CDR3.

The TCR originated in a human donor in good health. Sequencing was performed on memory CD4+ T cells sorted from blood.

The CDR3 loop is CASSSGGFNQPQHF. CDR3 bases: TGTGCCAGCAGCTCTGGGGGATTCAATCAGCCCCAGCATTTT. V and J are TRBV6-5 and TRBJ1-5, with a tentative D call TRBD1 (5 bases). V was clipped by 6 bases and J by 3 bases, with 12 bases between them. Germline CDR1 and CDR2: MNHEY and SVGAGI. The CDR3 is made up of 14 amino acids.